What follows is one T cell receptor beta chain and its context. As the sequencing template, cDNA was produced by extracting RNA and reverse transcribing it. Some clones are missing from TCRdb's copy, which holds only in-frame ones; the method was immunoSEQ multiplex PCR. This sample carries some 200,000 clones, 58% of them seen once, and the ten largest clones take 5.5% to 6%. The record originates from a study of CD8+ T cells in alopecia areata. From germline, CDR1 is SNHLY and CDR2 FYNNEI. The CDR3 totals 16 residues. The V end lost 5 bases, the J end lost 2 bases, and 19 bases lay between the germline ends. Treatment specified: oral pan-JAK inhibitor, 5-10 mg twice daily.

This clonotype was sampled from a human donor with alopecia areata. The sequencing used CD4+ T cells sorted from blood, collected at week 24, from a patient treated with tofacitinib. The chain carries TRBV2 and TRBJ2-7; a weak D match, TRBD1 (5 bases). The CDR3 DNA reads TGTGCCAGCAGTCCCCGTTTGAAGGGGATTACCTACGAGCAGTACTTC. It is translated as CASSPRLKGITYEQYF.